The clone carrying this TCR beta chain appeared many times. The data originate from a study of patients and donors after allogeneic stem cell transplantation. Trimming pared 1 base from V and 7 bases from J, leaving 10 bases between. The CDR3 loop spans 13 amino acids. TCRdb used MiXCR to reprocess the RT-PCR reads, holding one entry per CDR3 protein. The data contain 920,000 or so distinct CDR3 sequences, roughly 18% of them singletons. The sample was blood, either unsorted or a sorted T cell fraction (not recorded which). This TCR was sampled from a human donor who was either an allogeneic HSCT recipient or a stem cell or donor lymphocyte infusion donor (not recorded which). It is not recorded whose cells these are; they may come from a transplant donor. V gene TRBV12-3 or TRBV12-4 combines with J gene TRBJ2-5; possibly TRBD1 or TRBD2 for D (6 bases each). The CDR3 bases are TGTGCCAGCAGTTTAGTCAGGGGAGGGACCCAGTACTTC. This gives the protein CASSLVRGGTQYF.